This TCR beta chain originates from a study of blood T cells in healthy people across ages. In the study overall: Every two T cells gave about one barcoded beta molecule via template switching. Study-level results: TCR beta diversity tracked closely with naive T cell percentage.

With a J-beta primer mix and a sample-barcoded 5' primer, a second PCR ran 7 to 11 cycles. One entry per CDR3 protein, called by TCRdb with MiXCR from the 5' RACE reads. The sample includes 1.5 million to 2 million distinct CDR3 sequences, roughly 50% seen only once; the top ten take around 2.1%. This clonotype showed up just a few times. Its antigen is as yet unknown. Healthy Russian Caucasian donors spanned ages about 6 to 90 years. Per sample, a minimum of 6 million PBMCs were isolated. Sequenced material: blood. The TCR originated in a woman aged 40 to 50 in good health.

CDR3 sequence (DNA): TGTGCCAGCAGTCCCGACGCGGGACGCACAGATACGCAGTATTTT. This encodes CASSPDAGRTDTQYF. The rearrangement links TRBV12-3 or TRBV12-4 to TRBJ2-3; a possible D gene is TRBD2 (6 bases). This CDR3 spans 15 amino acids. V dropped 5 bases and J dropped 1 base, with 13 bases sitting between them.